The 20 T cell receptor beta chains presented below share a single source sample, sequenced in a study of cytomegalovirus exposure and HLA in healthy donors. The primer mix had 60 Vbeta and 13 Jbeta primers. Assay used: immunoSEQ multiplex PCR; TCRdb lists only in-frame clones, some missing. The sample shows under 80,000 clones, under 85% of them seen only once. Specimen: PBMCs. The receptors were sampled from a man aged 50-60 years in good health and CMV-seropositive.

This clone was counted a single time. The chain is built from TRBV7-6 and TRBJ2-1; TRBD2 might be the D (6 bases). The V and J ends lost 5 bases and 0 bases respectively, with 14 bases between them. The CDR3 covers 16 residues. Germline lookup yields CDR1 SGHVS and CDR2 FNYEAQ. The CDR3 reads CASSTTSVSSYNEQFF. The CDR3 coding sequence is TGTGCCAGCAGCACGACTAGTGTGAGCTCCTACAATGAGCAGTTCTTC.

The chain has TRBV2 and TRBJ1-6, with 9 bases matching TRBD1. Looked up from germline, CDR1 is SNHLY and CDR2 is FYNNEI. The CDR3 extends over 15 amino acids. The V segment lost 5 bases and the J segment 7 bases; nucleotides outside the gene matches: 6. This CDR3 is CASSPVGTGNSPLHF. The CDR3 DNA reads TGTGCCAGCAGTCCCGTGGGGACAGGGAATTCACCCCTCCACTTT.

About this clone itself: Different DNA sequences within this sample yield the same CDR3. The chain carries TRBV4-1 and TRBJ2-7; weak D call: TRBD2 (5 bases). CDR3 length: 16 amino acids. Germline loops: CDR1 MGHRA, CDR2 YSYEKL. For the CDR3, the DNA is TGCTCTAGCAGCCAAGAAGCAGGAAAAGGCTACTACGAGCAGTACTTC. Encoded protein: CSSSQEAGKGYYEQYF.

This clone was detected only once. The rearrangement links TRBV5-1 to TRBJ2-3; TRBD2 agrees at 7 bases. Trimming took 4 bases from V and 3 from J; bases not matched to a gene: 14. The germline gives CDR1 SGHRS, CDR2 YFSETQ. This CDR3 region has 17 residues. CDR3 residues: CASSGGLVGMVTDTQYF. CDR3 DNA sequence: TGCGCCAGCAGCGGAGGACTAGTAGGTATGGTGACAGATACGCAGTATTTT.

V and J are TRBV9 and TRBJ2-1, with 12 bases fitting TRBD2. V trimming: 2 bases; J trimming: 7 bases; junction bases outside the gene matches: 10. There are 17 residues in the CDR3. Germline CDR1 SGDLS, CDR2 YYNGEE. CDR3 in amino acids: CASSVPSGRALPNEQFF. The CDR3 nucleotides are TGTGCCAGCAGCGTGCCTAGCGGGAGGGCCCTCCCTAATGAGCAGTTCTTC.

The chain carries TRBV7-2 and TRBJ1-1; D is perhaps TRBD1 (6 bases). V lost 5 bases to trimming and J lost 1 base, with 11 bases between them. Looked up from germline, CDR1 is SGHTA and CDR2 is FQGNSA. This CDR3 is built from 14 residues. The CDR3 DNA reads TGTGCCAGCAGCCTCCAGACAGGGAACACTGAAGCTTTCTTT. Translating gives CASSLQTGNTEAFF. The full variable domain, completed using reference TRBV7-2 and TRBJ1-1, is GAGVSQSPSNKVTEKGKDVELRCDPISGHTALYWYRQSLGQGLEFLIYFQGNSAPDKSGLPSDRFSAERTGGSVSTLTIQRTQQEDSAVYLCASSLQTGNTEAFFGQGTRLTVV.

In this sample, this clone turned up a few times. V and J are TRBV5-1 and TRBJ1-1, with D tentatively TRBD1 (5 bases). The CDR3 totals 13 residues. V lost 3 bases and J lost 4, with 10 bases in between. The V gene's germline CDR1 is SGHRS and CDR2 YFSETQ. The CDR3 is CASSYGGGTEAFF. DNA for the CDR3: TGCGCCAGCAGCTACGGGGGTGGCACTGAAGCTTTCTTT.

This clone showed up just once. The chain has TRBV29-1 and TRBJ2-7; TRBD2 matches at 10 bases. Germline CDR1 SQVTM, CDR2 ANQGSEA. The length of the CDR3 is 13 residues. V gave up 6 bases and J gave up 3 bases; unmatched junction bases: 5. This CDR3 is CSVTGLARYEQYF. In DNA form, the CDR3 reads TGCAGCGTGACGGGACTAGCGCGCTACGAGCAGTACTTC.

This chain uses TRBV30 with TRBJ1-5; TRBD1 matches at 8 bases. Germline V gives CDR1 GTSNPN, CDR2 SVGIG (reference sequence). The ends lost 1 base at V and 4 bases at J; junction bases unmatched: 9. The CDR3 has 16 amino acids. CDR3 bases: TGTGCCTGGAGTGAAGGAAAGCAGGGGGCGAATCAGCCCCAGCATTTT. Amino acids: CAWSEGKQGANQPQHF.

This chain uses TRBV18 with TRBJ2-3; 9 bases match TRBD1. J was trimmed by 2 bases and V by 6 bases; bases with no gene match: 15. Germline CDR1 KGHSH, CDR2 LQKENI. This CDR3 has 18 residues. The CDR3 reads CASSLILPGQGITDTQYF. The CDR3 coding sequence is TGTGCCAGCTCCCTCATTTTGCCGGGACAGGGAATCACAGATACGCAGTATTTT.

The chain carries TRBV29-1 and TRBJ1-1; 8 positions match TRBD1. CDR3 length equals 12 residues. Germline V CDR1 and CDR2: SQVTM, ANQGSEA. The V gene end was trimmed by 4 bases and the J gene end by 11 bases; junction bases not matched to a gene: 9. CDR3 sequence: CSVVGQAASAFF. The DNA of the CDR3 is TGCAGCGTTGTGGGACAGGCGGCCTCCGCTTTCTTT.

CDR3 nucleotide sequence: TGTGCCAGCAGTAGGGGGGGAGGGCTGAGCAATCAGCCCCAGCATTTT. It specifies CASSRGGGLSNQPQHF. The gene calls are TRBV2 and TRBJ1-5; D is possibly TRBD1 (6 bases). Trimming pared 5 bases from V and 1 base from J, leaving 15 bases between. The CDR3 covers 16 residues. The V gene's germline CDR1 is SNHLY and CDR2 FYNNEI.

V usage is TRBV27 and J usage is TRBJ1-1; D not certain. Trimming shortened V by 5 bases and J by 0 bases, and 7 bases separated the two germline ends. CDR1 is MNHEY and CDR2 is SMNVEV in the germline V gene (reference sequence). CDR3 length equals 13 residues. The CDR3 bases are TGTGCCAGCAGTCTTTCAGTGAACACTGAAGCTTTCTTT. This encodes CASSLSVNTEAFF.

CDR3 loop: CAWGAGQGTYEQYF. CDR3 in DNA: TGTGCCTGGGGGGCTGGACAGGGGACCTACGAGCAGTACTTC. The chain carries TRBV30 and TRBJ2-7, with 9 bases fitting TRBD1. The CDR3 loop spans 14 amino acids. Germline loops: CDR1 GTSNPN, CDR2 SVGIG (reference sequence). Unmatched junction bases numbered 7, after V lost 5 bases and J lost 2 bases.

The chain has TRBV4-3 and TRBJ2-7; perhaps TRBD1 as D (6 bases). The V end lost 1 base, the J end lost 0 bases, and 13 bases lay between the germline ends. CDR1 LGHNA and CDR2 YSLEER come from the germline V gene. CDR3 length equals 16 residues. Here the CDR3 reads CASSQVWDIRSYEQYF. The CDR3 DNA reads TGCGCCAGCAGCCAAGTGTGGGACATCCGCTCCTACGAGCAGTACTTC.

The gene calls are TRBV28 and TRBJ2-5, with 8 bases identical to TRBD1. This CDR3 spans 17 amino acids. The J segment lost 2 bases and the V segment lost 2 bases, leaving 10 bases of the junction unmatched. Germline V lookup: CDR1 MDHEN, CDR2 SYDVKM. The DNA for the CDR3 is TGTGCCAGCAGTTTACCATACCAGGGGGCGAGGCAAGAGACCCAGTACTTC. This translates into CASSLPYQGARQETQYF.

The chain has TRBV25-1 and TRBJ1-3; D call uncertain. Between the trimmed V and J ends, which lost 2 bases and 0 bases, there was a span of 5 bases. Germline-derived CDR1 and CDR2 are MGHDK and SYGVNS. The CDR3 contains 14 residues. The CDR3 here is CASSEPGSGNTIYF. DNA of the CDR3: TGTGCCAGCAGTGAACCGGGCTCTGGAAACACCATATATTTT.

A remark on this clone: A read error may account for a junction end that differs from germline. The chain employs TRBV30 and TRBJ1-1; D gene ambiguous. CDR1 and CDR2 (germline): GTSNPN, SVGIG (reference sequence). CDR3 length equals 13 residues. The DNA for the CDR3 is TGTGCCTGGGGTGTAGGATGGCGGGGTGAAGCTTTCTTT. It codes for CAWGVGWRGEAFF.

About this clone itself: A read error may explain this, as a much larger clone is one base away. V and J are TRBV18 and TRBJ2-7; a weak D match, TRBD1 (6 bases). The CDR3 length is 15 residues. V was clipped by 8 bases and J by 0 bases, with 17 bases between them. Per germline, CDR1 KGHSH and CDR2 LQKENI. CDR3 sequence: CASSSQGPSSYEQYF. CDR3 nucleotide sequence: TGTGCCAGCAGCTCCCAGGGGCCCAGCTCCTACGAGCAGTACTTC.

V usage is TRBV5-8 and J usage is TRBJ1-5, with D perhaps TRBD1 (5 bases). The CDR3 covers 15 residues. The V gene lost 0 bases and the J gene lost 7 bases, with 14 bases spanning the gap. Germline CDR1 SGHTS, CDR2 YDEGEE. In DNA form, the CDR3 reads TGTGCCAGCAGCTTGGCCTTCAGGGAAGGACAGCCCCAGCATTTT. It yields the protein CASSLAFREGQPQHF.